A single sample gave rise to the 15 T cell receptor beta chains below, sequenced in a study of cytomegalovirus exposure and HLA in healthy donors. The PCR ran on 60 Vbeta and 13 Jbeta primers. Assay: immunoSEQ multiplex PCR; the TCRdb copy retains only in-frame clones and omits some. The profile shows roughly 99,000 clones, roughly 70% of them singletons. The specimen sequenced was PBMCs. The receptors originated from a male donor in good health and CMV-seronegative.

This clone was seen only a few times. The J gene is TRBJ2-1, the V gene TRBV7-6; 9 positions match TRBD2. The CDR3 is made up of 15 amino acids. CDR1 and CDR2 from the germline V gene are SGHVS and FNYEAQ. Losses at the gene ends were 1 base for V and 13 bases for J; bases not matched to a gene: 11. This CDR3 is CASSLERLAGADQFF. As DNA, the CDR3 is TGTGCCAGCAGCTTAGAAAGATTAGCGGGAGCGGATCAGTTCTTC. Supplemented by reference TRBV7-6 and TRBJ2-1, the full variable domain reads GAGVSQSPRYKVTKRGQDVALRCDPISGHVSLYWYRQALGQGPEFLTYFNYEAQQDKSGLPNDRFSAERPEGSISTLTIQRTEQRDSAMYRCASSLERLAGADQFFGPGTRLTVL.

The chain links TRBV27 to TRBJ2-1; D might be TRBD1 (5 bases). The germline V and J ends were trimmed by 5 bases and 6 bases, with 8 bases remaining between them. The length of the CDR3 is 12 residues. The V gene's germline CDR1 is MNHEY and CDR2 SMNVEV (reference sequence). The chain's CDR3 is CASSAQGNEQFF. The CDR3 nucleotides read TGTGCCAGCAGTGCCCAGGGCAATGAGCAGTTCTTC.

The gene calls are TRBV7-8 and TRBJ2-7; TRBD1 matches 8 bases. The CDR3 has 14 residues. The trim removed 5 bases at V and 9 bases at J, leaving 12 bases unmatched. Germline assignment: CDR1 SGHVS and CDR2 FQNEAQ. The CDR3 DNA is TGTGCCAGCAGCAGCCTAAACCAGGGGGCGCGGCAGTACTTC. Translated, it gives CASSSLNQGARQYF.

This chain uses TRBV28 with TRBJ1-1; the D is unclear. Between the trimmed V and J ends, which lost 7 bases and 6 bases, there was a span of 15 bases. The V gene's germline CDR1 is MDHEN and CDR2 SYDVKM. The CDR3 contains 13 residues. CDR3 sequence (DNA): TGTGCCAGCACCCCAAGAGGTAACCCTGAAGCTTTCTTT. Protein sequence: CASTPRGNPEAFF.

The chain uses TRBV7-3 and TRBJ1-2; 10 nucleotides match TRBD1. The germline CDR1 and CDR2 sequences are SGHTA and FQGTGA. The CDR3 is 14 amino acids. V shed 4 bases, J shed 3 bases, and the junction held 2 bases outside the gene matches. The CDR3 spells CASSSGTGDYGYTF. Written as DNA, the CDR3 is TGTGCCAGCAGCTCGGGGACAGGGGACTATGGCTACACCTTC.

The V call is TRBV7-9, the J call TRBJ2-7; a weak D match, TRBD2 (5 bases). CDR3 length: 16 amino acids. CDR1 is SEHNR and CDR2 is FQNEAQ in the germline V gene (reference sequence). V was clipped by 4 bases and J by 0 bases, with 16 bases between them. This CDR3 reads CASSSLGIANSYEQYF. DNA of the CDR3: TGTGCCAGCAGCTCCCTGGGGATAGCGAACTCCTACGAGCAGTACTTC.

This chain links TRBV5-1 with TRBJ1-2; TRBD1 is a possible D gene (5 bases). This CDR3 region has 12 residues. Trimming removed 0 bases from V and 9 bases from J, with 9 bases in between. Looked up from germline, CDR1 is SGHRS and CDR2 is YFSETQ. CDR3 nucleotide sequence: TGCGCCAGCAGCTTGGGGGCAGGGAGCTACACCTTC. Amino acid sequence: CASSLGAGSYTF.

CDR3: CASSLETAGQPQHF. Written as DNA, the CDR3 is TGTGCCAGCAGTTTAGAGACGGCGGGTCAGCCCCAGCATTTT. This sequence joins TRBV28 and TRBJ1-5, with D uncertain. This CDR3 is 14 amino acids long. Germline V gives CDR1 MDHEN, CDR2 SYDVKM. V dropped 2 bases and J dropped 6 bases, with 11 bases sitting between them.

The chain joins TRBV5-4 to TRBJ2-7; 8 bases are a match to TRBD1. Trimming removed 4 bases from V and 6 bases from J; junction bases left unmatched: 12. This CDR3 has 15 residues. Per the germline V gene, CDR1 is SGHNT and CDR2 is YYREEE (reference sequence). The chain's CDR3 is CASSHFRTGRAEQYF. The CDR3 region has the DNA TGTGCCAGCAGCCACTTTCGGACAGGGCGGGCCGAGCAGTACTTC.

CDR3 coding DNA: TGTGCCAGCAGTTTAGAGAAGCCCCAGCATTTT. Translation: CASSLEKPQHF. This rearrangement joins TRBV28 to TRBJ1-5; no firm D call. Germline lookup yields CDR1 MDHEN and CDR2 SYDVKM. The V end lost 2 bases, the J end lost 8 bases, and 4 bases lay between the germline ends. The CDR3 has 11 amino acids.

Here the CDR3 reads CASLWDRGYTEAFF. For the CDR3, the DNA is TGTGCCAGCTTGTGGGACAGGGGCTACACTGAAGCTTTCTTT. The J gene is TRBJ1-1, the V gene TRBV6-1; 10 nucleotides agree with TRBD1. The germline V gene has CDR1 MNHNS and CDR2 SASEGT. The CDR3 has 14 amino acids. Unmatched junction bases numbered 6, after V lost 8 bases and J lost 3 bases.

In its sample, this clone was seen a few times. The chain uses TRBV7-9 and TRBJ1-1, with D perhaps matching TRBD1 (5 bases). Deletions cut 2 bases from V and 0 bases from J, with 10 bases between. Germline CDR1 reads SEHNR; CDR2 reads FQNEAQ (reference sequence). The CDR3 sequence is 15 residues long. The CDR3 nucleotides are TGTGCCAGCAGCTTATTGGAGGGGATGAACACTGAAGCTTTCTTT. This translates into CASSLLEGMNTEAFF.

The chain uses TRBV6-5 and TRBJ2-5, with D perhaps matching TRBD1 (5 bases). The CDR3 runs to 12 residues. The V end was cut by 5 bases, the J end by 4 bases, with 8 bases between. Germline-derived CDR1 and CDR2 are MNHEY and SVGAGI. CDR3 sequence reads: CASSQGGETQYF. In nucleotides, the CDR3 is TGTGCCAGCAGTCAGGGTGGAGAGACCCAGTACTTC.

The rearrangement uses TRBV5-4 and TRBJ2-7, with D possibly TRBD1 on 6 matching bases. V lost 7 bases to trimming and J lost 1 base, with 12 bases between them. CDR3 size: 13 residues. CDR1 is SGHNT, CDR2 YYREEE, per germline (reference sequence). The CDR3 reads CASRRTASYEQYF. CDR3 DNA sequence: TGTGCCAGCCGGAGGACAGCTTCCTACGAGCAGTACTTC.

The rearrangement uses TRBV29-1 and TRBJ2-7; 7 bases align to TRBD1. The trim removed 1 base at V and 2 bases at J, leaving 2 bases unmatched. Germline CDR1 SQVTM, CDR2 ANQGSEA. The CDR3 runs 13 residues. The CDR3 DNA reads TGCAGCGTTGAAGGGGACAGAACCTACGAGCAGTACTTC. Its protein product is CSVEGDRTYEQYF.